Below, one TCR beta chain is given with its context. This sample is drawn from a study of blood T cell repertoires in COVID-19. This table comes from immunoSEQ multiplex PCR, and its TCRdb copy is limited to in-frame clones, with some not included. The sample yields 40,000 to 50,000 clones, approximately 90% seen once. Germline V CDR1 and CDR2: MNHEY, SVGAGI. This CDR3 contains 15 residues. The ends were cut back, 6 bases at V and 10 bases at J, with 19 bases in the middle. Source material: PBMCs or T cells enriched from blood (not recorded which). The rearrangement uses TRBV6-5 and TRBJ1-6; D might be TRBD1 (5 bases). The clonotype was recovered from a woman aged 45 to 65 who had recovered from COVID-19. This CDR3 is CASSRLGQGGSPLHF. CDR3 DNA sequence: TGTGCCAGCAGCCGCTTAGGGCAGGGTGGATCACCCCTCCACTTT.